These T cell receptor beta chains were read from a single sample in a study of blood T cell repertoires in COVID-19. Clones were sequenced by immunoSEQ multiplex PCR, and TCRdb holds only the in-frame ones, with some missing. The sample lists 200,000 or so clones, roughly 92% seen once, with around 0.85% in the top ten. Sequenced input: peripheral blood. These receptors came from a man between 60 and 75 years old with COVID-19, enrolled during active disease. CDR3s include the opening cysteine and the closing phenylalanine or tryptophan.

TRBJ1-3 | TRBV5-4 | CASRNRGASGNTIYF
TRBJ2-2 | TRBV29-1 | CSVYEGAGELFF
TRBJ2-7 | TRBV11-3 | CASSLARTGISYEQYF
TRBJ2-1 | TRBV5-1 | CASSSSAGRSYGEQFF
TRBJ2-7 | TRBV5-5 | CASSWRAGISYEQYF
TRBJ2-7 | TRBV6-2/TRBV6-3 | CASSPYPGGTYEQYF
TRBJ2-2 | TRBV28 | CASSSGLAGELFF
TRBJ1-5 | TRBV7-9 | CASSLGGGTPFNQPQHF
TRBJ1-2 | TRBV29-1 | CSVLDRGYGYTF
TRBJ2-5 | TRBV21-1 | CASSKEGTGRTSGRVGKTQYF
TRBJ2-1 | TRBV12-5 | CASGLGLTGNEQFF
TRBJ2-2 | TRBV30 | CAWTARMNTGELFF
TRBJ2-1 | TRBV6-5 | CASSREGLFNEQFF